The 15 T cell receptor beta chains below come from one sample, sequenced in a study of a mutant IDH1 vaccine in newly diagnosed glioma. Measured with immunoSEQ multiplex PCR; TCRdb has only the in-frame clones, and not every one. Here the sample spans 40,000 or so clones, about four fifths being singletons. This sample's time point: week 23, last vaccination. Topical imiquimod was applied with each vaccine dose, which held 300 ug of mutant IDH1 20-mer peptide. These receptors have no known antigen. The material sequenced was PBMCs, taken from a glioma patient whose treatment included an IDH1 peptide vaccine. All receptors come from a woman in her late teens or twenties with glioma. Some clones in this sample may be carry-over from other donors' samples.

The genes are TRBV7-8 and TRBJ2-7; D gene ambiguous. CDR3 length equals 13 residues. Trimming removed 0 bases at V and 2 bases at J, with 5 bases between. From germline, CDR1 is SGHVS and CDR2 FQNEAQ. The CDR3 loop is CASSLASTYEQYF. The CDR3 bases are TGTGCCAGCAGCTTAGCTAGCACCTACGAGCAGTACTTC.

The chain joins TRBV9 to TRBJ2-1; D might be TRBD2 (5 bases). V was cut by 4 bases and J by 6 bases, with 8 bases left in between. Germline V gene sequence: CDR1 SGDLS, CDR2 YYNGEE. This CDR3 has 12 amino acids. As DNA, the CDR3 is TGTGCCAGCAGCCGTGCGGGCAATGAGCAGTTCTTC. This gives the protein CASSRAGNEQFF.

This chain joins TRBV6-1 and TRBJ2-1, with 11 bases matching TRBD2. The germline V gene encodes CDR1 MNHNS and CDR2 SASEGT. The length of the CDR3 is 14 residues. V dropped 5 bases and J dropped 7; count of bases not matched to a gene: 4. CDR3 region: CASSLAGGLNEQFF. The CDR3 coding sequence is TGTGCCAGCAGTTTAGCGGGGGGGCTAAATGAGCAGTTCTTC.

The chain carries TRBV2 and TRBJ2-1, with 9 bases fitting TRBD1. V dropped 3 bases and J dropped 4; count of bases not matched to a gene: 7. Germline V gene lookup returns CDR1 SNHLY and CDR2 FYNNEI. The CDR3 consists of 16 residues. CDR3 DNA: TGTGCCAGCAGTGAGTCTGGACAGGGGATATACAATGAGCAGTTCTTC. Residues: CASSESGQGIYNEQFF.

This chain's CDR3 is CASRPLAGRSSYEQYF. The CDR3 nucleotides are TGTGCCAGCAGACCGCTGGCGGGCCGAAGCTCCTACGAGCAGTACTTC. The J gene is TRBJ2-7, the V gene TRBV2, with a weak D call TRBD2 (5 bases). CDR3 length equals 16 residues. Trimming took off 6 bases at V and 0 bases at J, with 18 bases between the two ends. Germline CDR1 SNHLY, CDR2 FYNNEI.

The gene calls are TRBV5-1 and TRBJ2-3; TRBD1 or TRBD2 may be the D gene (5 bases each). CDR3 size: 16 residues. V dropped 1 base and J dropped 2 bases, with 14 bases sitting between them. The V gene's germline CDR1 is SGHRS and CDR2 YFSETQ. The CDR3 coding sequence is TGCGCCAGCAGCTTGAGGTGGGACCACACCACAGATACGCAGTATTTT. It yields the protein CASSLRWDHTTDTQYF.

The chain employs TRBV6-5 and TRBJ2-7; 11 nucleotides line up with TRBD2. Trimming removed 2 bases from V and 1 base from J; junction bases left unmatched: 1. CDR1 and CDR2 from the germline V gene are MNHEY and SVGAGI. This CDR3 has 15 amino acids. As DNA, the CDR3 is TGTGCCAGCAGTTACGGACTAGCGGGTTCCTACGAGCAGTACTTC. It specifies CASSYGLAGSYEQYF.

This chain uses TRBV6-1 with TRBJ1-5; the D is unclear. Trimming removed 0 bases at V and 5 bases at J, with 5 bases between. CDR1 is MNHNS and CDR2 is SASEGT in the germline V gene. The CDR3 has 13 residues. CDR3 protein: CASSEAQYQPQHF. The CDR3 nucleotides read TGTGCCAGCAGTGAAGCCCAATATCAGCCCCAGCATTTT.

The rearrangement uses TRBV5-4 and TRBJ2-5; a possible D gene is TRBD1 (5 bases). The V end lost 2 bases, the J end lost 5 bases, and 10 bases lay between the germline ends. This CDR3 is built from 13 residues. CDR1 SGHNT and CDR2 YYREEE come from the germline V gene (reference sequence). CDR3 sequence reads: CASSFDSDETQYF. The CDR3 coding sequence is TGTGCCAGCAGCTTCGACAGCGACGAGACCCAGTACTTC.

This clone was counted a few times. The rearrangement joins TRBV9 to TRBJ1-1; possibly TRBD1 for D (6 bases). V was trimmed by 4 bases and J by 8 bases, leaving 18 bases between them. This CDR3 is 14 amino acids long. Germline CDR1 reads SGDLS; CDR2 reads YYNGEE. CDR3 in amino acids: CASSLGGGGSEAFF. The CDR3 region has the DNA TGTGCCAGCAGCCTAGGGGGGGGAGGGAGCGAAGCTTTCTTT.

J is TRBJ2-7 and V is TRBV6-5; maybe TRBD2 (7 bases). Trimming cost V 7 bases and J 0 bases, with 16 bases left between them. This CDR3 contains 15 residues. Germline loops: CDR1 MNHEY, CDR2 SVGAGI. The CDR3 bases are TGTGCCAGCACAAACGAGGGGGGGGCCTCCTACGAGCAGTACTTC. This encodes CASTNEGGASYEQYF.

The chain joins TRBV10-3 to TRBJ2-3; D perhaps matches TRBD1 (6 bases). The CDR3 runs 13 residues. CDR1 is ENHRY, CDR2 SYGVKD, per germline. V was pared by 10 bases and J by 2 bases, with 13 bases between. In nucleotides, the CDR3 is TGTGCCACGAGTCGGGACACCACAGATACGCAGTATTTT. Amino acid sequence: CATSRDTTDTQYF.

This chain links TRBV7-6 with TRBJ1-5; possibly TRBD1 for D (6 bases). From germline, CDR1 is SGHVS and CDR2 FNYEAQ. The CDR3 loop spans 13 amino acids. The V end lost 5 bases, the J end lost 4 bases, and 9 bases lay between the germline ends. CDR3 amino acids: CASSTGQNQPQHF. CDR3 coding DNA: TGTGCCAGCAGCACGGGACAAAATCAGCCCCAGCATTTT. Variable domain in full (rest from reference TRBV7-6 and TRBJ1-5): GAGVSQSPRYKVTKRGQDVALRCDPISGHVSLYWYRQALGQGPEFLTYFNYEAQQDKSGLPNDRFSAERPEGSISTLTIQRTEQRDSAMYRCASSTGQNQPQHFGDGTRLSIL.

The chain uses TRBV29-1 and TRBJ1-6, with D maybe TRBD1 (6 bases). Trimming removed 6 bases at V and 7 bases at J, with 13 bases between. There are 13 residues in the CDR3. The V gene's germline CDR1 is SQVTM and CDR2 ANQGSEA. CDR3 loop: CSVAGTPNSPLHF. The CDR3 DNA sequence: TGCAGCGTAGCCGGGACACCGAATTCACCCCTCCACTTT.

CDR3 in DNA: TGTGCCAGCAGCGTAGTGGGGAAAACCTCTGGAAACACCATATATTTT. This sequence encodes CASSVVGKTSGNTIYF. J is TRBJ1-3 and V is TRBV9; D gene unclear. This CDR3 contains 16 residues. Germline V gene data show CDR1 as SGDLS and CDR2 as YYNGEE. V was pared by 0 bases and J by 0 bases, with 10 bases between.